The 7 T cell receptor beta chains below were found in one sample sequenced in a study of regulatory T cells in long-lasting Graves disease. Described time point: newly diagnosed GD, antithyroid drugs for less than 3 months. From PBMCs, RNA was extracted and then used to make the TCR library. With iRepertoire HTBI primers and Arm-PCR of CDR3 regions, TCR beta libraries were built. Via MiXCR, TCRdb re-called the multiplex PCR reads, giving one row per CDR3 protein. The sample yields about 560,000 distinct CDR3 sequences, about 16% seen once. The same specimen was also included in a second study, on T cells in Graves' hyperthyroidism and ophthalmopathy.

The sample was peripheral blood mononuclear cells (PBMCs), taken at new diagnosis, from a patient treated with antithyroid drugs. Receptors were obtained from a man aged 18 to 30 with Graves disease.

CDR3 loop: CASSSGPNNYGYTF. The CDR3 DNA reads as TGTGCCAGCAGCTCTGGGCCCAATAACTATGGCTACACCTTC. The chain has TRBV7-3 and TRBJ1-2; D not resolved. The germline CDR1 and CDR2 sequences are SGHTA and FQGTGA. V lost 4 bases to trimming and J lost 1 base, with 10 bases between them. This CDR3 is built from 14 residues.

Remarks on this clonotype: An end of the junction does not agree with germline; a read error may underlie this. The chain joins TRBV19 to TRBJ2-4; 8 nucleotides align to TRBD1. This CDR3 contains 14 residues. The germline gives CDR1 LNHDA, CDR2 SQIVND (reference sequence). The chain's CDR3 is CASSNRDRRNTQYF. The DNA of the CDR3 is TGTGCCAGTAGCAACCGGGACAGGCGGAACACTCAGTACTTC.

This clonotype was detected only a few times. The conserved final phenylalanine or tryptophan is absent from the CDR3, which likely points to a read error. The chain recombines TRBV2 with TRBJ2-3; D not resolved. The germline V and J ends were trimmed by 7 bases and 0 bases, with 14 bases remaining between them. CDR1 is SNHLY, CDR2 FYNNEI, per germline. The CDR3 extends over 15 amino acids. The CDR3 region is CASKSESSSTDTQYL. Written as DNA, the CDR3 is TGTGCCAGCAAGTCAGAGTCGAGTAGCACAGATACGCAGTATCTT.

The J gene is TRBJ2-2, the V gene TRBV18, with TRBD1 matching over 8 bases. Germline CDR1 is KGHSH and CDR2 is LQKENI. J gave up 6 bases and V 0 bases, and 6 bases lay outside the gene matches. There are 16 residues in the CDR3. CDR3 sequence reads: CASSPPWTGFAGELFF. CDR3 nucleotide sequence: TGTGCCAGCTCACCACCCTGGACAGGGTTTGCCGGGGAGCTGTTTTTT.

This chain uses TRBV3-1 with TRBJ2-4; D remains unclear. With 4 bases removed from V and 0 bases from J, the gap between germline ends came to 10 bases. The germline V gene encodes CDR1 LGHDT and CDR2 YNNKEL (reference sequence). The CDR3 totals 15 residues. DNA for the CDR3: TGTGCCAGCAGCCCATCCCTTTTAGCCAAAAACATTCAGTACTTC. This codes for CASSPSLLAKNIQYF. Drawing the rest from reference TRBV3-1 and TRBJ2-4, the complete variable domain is DTAVSQTPKYLVTQMGNDKSIKCEQNLGHDTMYWYKQDSKKFLKIMFSYNNKELIINETVPNRFSPKSPDKAHLNLHINSLELGDSAVYFCASSPSLLAKNIQYFGAGTRLSVL.

CDR3 residues: CASSPKGGAGYEQYF. As DNA, the CDR3 is TGCGCCAGCAGCCCGAAGGGTGGGGCTGGCTACGAGCAGTACTTC. This sequence joins TRBV4-1 and TRBJ2-7, with D perhaps matching TRBD1 (5 bases). Germline CDR1 and CDR2: MGHRA and YSYEKL. This CDR3 has 15 amino acids. V was clipped by 4 bases and J by 3 bases, with 16 bases between them.

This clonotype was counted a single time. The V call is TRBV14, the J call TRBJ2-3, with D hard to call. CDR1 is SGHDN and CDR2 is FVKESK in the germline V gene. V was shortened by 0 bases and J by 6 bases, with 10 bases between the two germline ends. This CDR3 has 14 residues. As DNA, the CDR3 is TGTGCCAGCAGCCAAGAGAGATTTGCGGATACGCAGTATTTT. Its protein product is CASSQERFADTQYF.